The 19 T cell receptor beta chains below were found in one sample sequenced in a study of blood T cell repertoires in COVID-19. Method: immunoSEQ multiplex PCR; TCRdb's copy keeps in-frame clones and lacks some. The sample lists hundreds of thousands of clones; roughly 87% were seen once. Sequenced input: PBMCs or T cells enriched from blood (not recorded which). These receptors were collected from a woman between 18 and 29 years old who had recovered from COVID-19.

This sequence joins TRBV7-2 and TRBJ1-1; 8 bases line up with TRBD1. The CDR3 contains 14 residues. Trimming at V came to 4 bases and at J to 4 bases, leaving 5 bases not matched to a gene. The germline V gene has CDR1 SGHTA and CDR2 FQGNSA. The CDR3 is CASSSDRVVTEAFF. CDR3 DNA sequence: TGTGCCAGCAGCTCGGACAGGGTGGTCACTGAAGCTTTCTTT.

The chain couples TRBV3-1 (or the pseudogene TRBV3-2) to TRBJ1-2; 8 bases agree with TRBD1. Germline lookup yields CDR1 LGHDT and CDR2 YNNKEL (reference sequence). The CDR3 runs 14 residues. Unmatched junction bases numbered 11, after V lost 6 bases and J lost 8 bases. The CDR3 region is CASRGQGPVGGYTF. The CDR3 nucleotides are TGTGCCAGCAGAGGACAGGGCCCCGTGGGGGGCTACACCTTC.

The chain carries TRBV7-9 and TRBJ1-2, with a possible D match to TRBD1 (5 bases). The germline gives CDR1 SEHNR, CDR2 FQNEAQ (reference sequence). CDR3 length: 14 amino acids. The germline V and J ends were trimmed by 6 bases and 6 bases, with 17 bases remaining between them. CDR3 sequence reads: CASSYLGREDGYTF. CDR3 sequence (DNA): TGTGCCAGCAGTTATCTAGGCAGGGAAGATGGCTACACCTTC.

The V call is TRBV29-1, the J call TRBJ1-2; maybe TRBD1 (6 bases). The ends were cut back, 4 bases at V and 1 base at J, with 10 bases in the middle. Germline CDR1 SQVTM, CDR2 ANQGSEA. CDR3 size: 13 residues. The CDR3 protein is CSVAKGGNYGYTF. The CDR3 bases are TGCAGCGTTGCAAAAGGGGGTAACTATGGCTACACCTTC.

V usage is TRBV6-1 and J usage is TRBJ1-1; D is possibly TRBD1 (5 bases). Germline CDR1 and CDR2: MNHNS and SASEGT. This CDR3 is built from 19 residues. The V end was cut by 2 bases, the J end by 0 bases, with 22 bases between. The CDR3 here is CASSELVGATGGMNTEAFF. CDR3 in DNA: TGTGCCAGCAGTGAATTGGTTGGGGCCACGGGAGGCATGAACACTGAAGCTTTCTTT.

A single count supports this clone. The J gene is TRBJ2-7, the V gene TRBV19; D possibly corresponds to TRBD1 (5 bases). Germline V gene sequence: CDR1 LNHDA, CDR2 SQIVND (reference sequence). With 5 bases removed from V and 2 bases from J, the gap between germline ends came to 13 bases. The CDR3 covers 14 residues. DNA for the CDR3: TGTGCCAGTAGTCCACAGGACATGCCCTACGAGCAGTACTTC. Amino acids: CASSPQDMPYEQYF.

This clone was observed at least ten times. The chain combines TRBV28 with TRBJ1-6; D is undetermined. Germline CDR1 and CDR2: MDHEN and SYDVKM. CDR3 size: 13 residues. CDR3 residues: CAYRGSYNSPLHF. DNA for the CDR3: TGTGCGTACAGAGGGTCCTATAATTCACCCCTCCACTTT.

The chain uses TRBV6-1 and TRBJ1-2; 7 nucleotides line up with TRBD1. Germline-derived CDR1 and CDR2 are MNHNS and SASEGT. CDR3 size: 14 residues. Germline trimming cut 8 bases from V and 4 bases from J; bases unmatched to any gene: 10. CDR3 bases: TGTGCCAGCGTTCAGGGGGTTTACGGCTATGGCTACACCTTC. Translation: CASVQGVYGYGYTF.

This clone came up once. This chain connects TRBV4-1 to TRBJ2-1; D possibly corresponds to TRBD1 (6 bases). V was trimmed by 1 base and J by 7 bases, leaving 20 bases between them. Germline V gene sequence: CDR1 MGHRA, CDR2 YSYEKL. The CDR3 is 17 amino acids. CDR3 bases: TGCGCCAGCAGCCAAGTCCCTCCCCCGGCAGGGGATAATGAGCAGTTCTTC. Its protein is CASSQVPPPAGDNEQFF.

The rearrangement links TRBV7-3 to TRBJ2-5, with D possibly being TRBD2 (7 bases). Germline CDR1 reads SGHTA; CDR2 reads FQGTGA. The CDR3 runs 15 residues. Trimming pared 5 bases from V and 5 bases from J, leaving 18 bases between. The CDR3 is CASSPRTGGLETQYF. The CDR3 bases are TGTGCCAGCAGCCCCAGGACGGGGGGCTTGGAGACCCAGTACTTC.

This rearrangement joins TRBV5-6 to TRBJ2-6; the match to TRBD1 covers 10 bases. V lost 4 bases and J lost 0; bases outside the gene matches: 10. CDR1 and CDR2 (germline): SGHDT, YYEEEE. The CDR3 is 19 amino acids. The CDR3 here is CASSPRAGQGSSGANVLTF. CDR3 coding DNA: TGTGCCAGCAGCCCTCGGGCGGGACAGGGGAGCTCTGGGGCCAACGTCCTGACTTTC.

This chain uses TRBV3-1 (or the pseudogene TRBV3-2) with TRBJ2-2, with D possibly matching TRBD2 (5 bases). In germline, CDR1 is LGHDT, CDR2 YNNKEL (reference sequence). The CDR3 length is 14 residues. V was pared by 4 bases and J by 5 bases, with 11 bases between. For the CDR3, the DNA is TGTGCCAGCAGCCTGACGCCGGGAACCGGGGAGCTGTTTTTT. This translates into CASSLTPGTGELFF.

This clone appeared once. In DNA form, the CDR3 reads TGTGCCAGCAGTGAATATGGCGGGACCAACACCGGGGAGCTGTTTTTT. Amino acid sequence: CASSEYGGTNTGELFF. The chain combines TRBV2 with TRBJ2-2; tentative D call: TRBD2 (6 bases). CDR1 and CDR2 (germline): SNHLY, FYNNEI. There are 16 residues in the CDR3. Trimming took off 2 bases at V and 2 bases at J, with 12 bases between the two ends.

This clone appeared once. The chain joins TRBV6-5 to TRBJ2-7, with TRBD1 identical over 10 bases. Germline V gene lookup returns CDR1 MNHEY and CDR2 SVGAGI. This CDR3 is 15 amino acids long. After removal of 5 bases from V and 3 bases from J, the junction contained 7 bases not matched to a gene. The CDR3 sequence is CASSPRDRGFYEQYF. The CDR3 nucleotides are TGTGCCAGCAGTCCCCGGGACAGGGGATTCTACGAGCAGTACTTC.

V gene TRBV19 combines with J gene TRBJ1-2; possible D gene TRBD1, 6 bases. Germline-derived CDR1 and CDR2 are LNHDA and SQIVND (reference sequence). V lost 3 bases, J lost 2 bases, and 10 bases lay in between. CDR3 length equals 14 residues. The CDR3 DNA sequence: TGTGCCAGTAGTATGGACAGCATCAACTATGGCTACACCTTC. Encoded protein: CASSMDSINYGYTF.

CDR3 region: CSAVRLYGYTF. The CDR3 nucleotides read TGCAGTGCTGTCAGGCTTTATGGCTACACCTTC. The V and J genes are TRBV20-1 and TRBJ1-2; unclear D gene. Germline lookup yields CDR1 DFQATT and CDR2 SNEGSKA (reference sequence). This CDR3 comprises 11 residues. Trimming cost V 5 bases and J 5 bases, with 9 bases left between them.

This clone came up once. V is TRBV21-1 and J is TRBJ2-2; the D call in the table, TRBD2, was not verified against the DNA. TRBV21-1 is classified as a pseudogene. This CDR3 comprises 14 residues. The CDR3, as DNA: TGTGCCAGCAGCAACGAGGTGCACACCGGGGAGCTGTTTTTT. The encoded protein is CASSNEVHTGELFF.

This clone was found once. V usage is TRBV9 and J usage is TRBJ1-2, with 10 bases that match TRBD1. Unmatched junction bases numbered 6, after V lost 3 bases and J lost 7 bases. Germline CDR1 SGDLS, CDR2 YYNGEE. CDR3 length equals 14 residues. The CDR3 loop reads CASSEGQGLRGYTF. The CDR3, as DNA: TGTGCCAGCAGCGAGGGACAGGGGCTCCGTGGCTACACCTTC.

CDR3 coding DNA: TGTGCCAGCAGCAAATGGACAGGGAAGGAGAAGTACCAAGAGACCCAGTACTTC. Amino acid sequence: CASSKWTGKEKYQETQYF. The rearrangement uses TRBV21-1 and TRBJ2-5; the table names TRBD1, a call not compared with the DNA. TRBV21-1 constitutes a pseudogene. CDR3 length equals 18 residues.